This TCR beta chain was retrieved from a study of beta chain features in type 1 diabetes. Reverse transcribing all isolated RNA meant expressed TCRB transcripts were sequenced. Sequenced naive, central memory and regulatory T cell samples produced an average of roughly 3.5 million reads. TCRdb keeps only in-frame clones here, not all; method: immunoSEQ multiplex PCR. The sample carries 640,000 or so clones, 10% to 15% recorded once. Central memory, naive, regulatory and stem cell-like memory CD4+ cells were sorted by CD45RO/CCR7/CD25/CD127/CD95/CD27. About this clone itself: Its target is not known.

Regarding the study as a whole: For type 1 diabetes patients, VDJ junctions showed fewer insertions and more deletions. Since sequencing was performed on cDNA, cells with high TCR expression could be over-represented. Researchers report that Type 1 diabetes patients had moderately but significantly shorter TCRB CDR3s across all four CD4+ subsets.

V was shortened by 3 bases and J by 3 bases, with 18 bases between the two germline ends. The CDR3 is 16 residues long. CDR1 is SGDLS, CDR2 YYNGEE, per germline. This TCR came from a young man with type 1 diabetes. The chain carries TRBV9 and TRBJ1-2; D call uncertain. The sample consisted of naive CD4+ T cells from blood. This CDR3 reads CASSDDPRRADYGYTF. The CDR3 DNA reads TGTGCCAGCAGCGACGACCCCAGAAGAGCGGACTATGGCTACACCTTC. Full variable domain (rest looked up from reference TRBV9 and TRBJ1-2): DSGVTQTPKHLITATGQRVTLRCSPRSGDLSVYWYQQSLDQGLQFLIQYYNGEERAKGNILERFSAQQFPDLHSELNLSSLELGDSALYFCASSDDPRRADYGYTFGSGTRLTVV.